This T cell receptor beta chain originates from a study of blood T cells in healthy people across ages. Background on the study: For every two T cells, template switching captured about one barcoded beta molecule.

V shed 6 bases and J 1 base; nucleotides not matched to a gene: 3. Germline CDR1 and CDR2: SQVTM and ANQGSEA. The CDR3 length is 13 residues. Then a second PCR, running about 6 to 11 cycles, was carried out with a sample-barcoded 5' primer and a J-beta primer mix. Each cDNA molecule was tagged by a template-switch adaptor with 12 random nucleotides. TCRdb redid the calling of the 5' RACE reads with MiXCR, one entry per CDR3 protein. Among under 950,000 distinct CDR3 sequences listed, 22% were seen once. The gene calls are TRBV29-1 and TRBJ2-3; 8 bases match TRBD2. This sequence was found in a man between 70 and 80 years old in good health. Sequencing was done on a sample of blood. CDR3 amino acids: CSVRAGGTDTQYF. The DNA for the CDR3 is TGCAGCGTCCGAGCGGGGGGCACAGATACGCAGTATTTT.